This T cell receptor (beta chain) is drawn from a study of PD-1 blockade in classical Hodgkin lymphoma. On the study more broadly: It was nivolumab at 3 mg/kg, given intravenously every 2 weeks, that patients received.

Germline V gives CDR1 SGHKS, CDR2 YYEKEE (reference sequence). CDR3 length: 16 amino acids. With 4 bases clipped from V and 7 bases from J, the junction kept 11 bases outside the gene matches. Documented time point: cycle 4 day 1 (C4D1), after more than 5 weeks of nivolumab. There was relapse after autologous stem cell transplantation in every patient, and there was variation in brentuximab vedotin exposure. Magnetic negative selection purified CD4+ T cells from thawed PBMCs. Study results and limitations: Repertoire difference causes, possibly disease activity or prior therapy, remain undefined. Exclusion was applied to patients who started nivolumab under 1 year after ASCT. Patients who responded completely had about the same baseline diversity as newly diagnosed patients.

Repertoires were generated with immunoSEQ multiplex PCR, while TCRdb's copy carries only in-frame clones and drops some. The sample has 15,000 to 25,000 clones, around four fifths seen once. Details on this clone: Its antigen is currently unknown.

This material consisted of CD4+ T cells from blood, taken before the fourth cycle of nivolumab. The rearrangement joins TRBV5-5 to TRBJ2-2; 9 bases match TRBD2. The source is a human donor with classical Hodgkin lymphoma. CDR3 DNA sequence: TGTGCCAGCAGCAGGGGAGCGGGAGGTTTTGTCGGGGAGCTGTTTTTT. Translating it yields CASSRGAGGFVGELFF.